Shown below are 6 T cell receptor beta chains from a single sample sequenced in a study of Graves' ophthalmopathy and Graves' hyperthyroidism. RNA transcripts yielded amplified TCR beta CDR3 regions. HTBI primers served in a first-round RT-PCR, which a second-round multiplex PCR followed. TCRdb redid the calling of the multiplex PCR reads with MiXCR, one entry per CDR3 protein. The top ten hold around 1.5% of the sample, which has about 400,000 distinct CDR3 sequences, 15% to 20% seen once. Sequenced: peripheral blood. The receptors shown here come from a woman aged 18-30 years with Graves' ophthalmopathy.

This clonotype was counted many times. The genes are TRBV28 and TRBJ2-6; the match to TRBD2 covers 8 bases. Germline V CDR1 and CDR2: MDHEN, SYDVKM. The CDR3 is 19 amino acids. Trimming took 6 bases from V and 0 from J; bases not matched to a gene: 13. The CDR3 loop is CASRPPYGGDFSGANVLTF. The CDR3 DNA follows: TGTGCCAGCAGACCACCATACGGGGGGGATTTCTCTGGGGCCAACGTCCTGACTTTC.

This clonotype was counted between two and nine times. The chain has TRBV28 and TRBJ2-5; 9 bases fit TRBD2. This CDR3 is built from 16 residues. Germline lookup yields CDR1 MDHEN and CDR2 SYDVKM. V was pared by 8 bases and J by 2 bases, with 12 bases of the junction left unmatched. The DNA for the CDR3 is TGTGCCAGCGACGCATCGACTAGCGGAACTCAAGAGACCCAGTACTTC. It encodes CASDASTSGTQETQYF. The whole variable domain, remainder taken from reference TRBV28 and TRBJ2-5, is DVKVTQSSRYLVKRTGEKVFLECVQDMDHENMFWYRQDPGLGLRLIYFSYDVKMKEKGDIPEGYSVSREKKERFSLILESASTNQTSMYLCASDASTSGTQETQYFGPGTRLLVL.

This clonotype was observed at least ten times. The rearrangement links TRBV10-2 to TRBJ2-7; no clear D gene. The germline V gene encodes CDR1 WSHSY and CDR2 SAAADI. This CDR3 has 12 residues. Trimming took 5 bases from V and 7 from J, leaving 12 bases between them. DNA for the CDR3: TGCGCCAGCAGTAGGGCTGCTGGGGAGCAGTACTTC. Residues: CASSRAAGEQYF.

This clonotype occurred many times. This chain connects TRBV28 to TRBJ1-3; TRBD1 might be the D (5 bases). The V end was cut by 6 bases, the J end by 0 bases, with 12 bases between. Looked up from germline, CDR1 is MDHEN and CDR2 is SYDVKM. This CDR3 is built from 15 residues. Written as DNA, the CDR3 is TGTGCCAGCAGCCACGGGGGGAACTCTGGAAACACCATATATTTT. It encodes CASSHGGNSGNTIYF.

This clonotype was found many times. The chain combines TRBV20-1 with TRBJ2-5; tentatively, D is TRBD1 or TRBD2 (6 bases each). CDR1 is DFQATT and CDR2 is SNEGSKA in the germline V gene (reference sequence). This CDR3 region has 15 residues. The V end lost 2 bases, the J end lost 7 bases, and 20 bases lay between the germline ends. The DNA for the CDR3 is TGCAGTGCTAGAATAGTGGGACAAAAGGGGGGGACCCAGTACTTC. It codes for CSARIVGQKGGTQYF.

The chain has TRBV12-3 or TRBV12-4 and TRBJ1-1; 7 positions agree with TRBD1. The CDR3 sequence is 13 residues long. After removal of 6 bases from V and 10 bases from J, the junction contained 11 bases not matched to a gene. CDR3 sequence reads: CASRKTGRDLAFF. CDR3 nucleotide sequence: TGTGCCAGCAGAAAGACAGGGAGGGACCTAGCTTTCTTT.